The 20 T cell receptor beta chains below come from one sample, sequenced in a study of T cell responses to AZD1222 COVID-19 vaccine. TCRdb keeps only in-frame clones here, not all; method: immunoSEQ multiplex PCR. The data hold 150,000 to 200,000 clones, with 88% observed a single time. The input for sequencing was peripheral blood, taken 28 days after the second AZD1222 dose. These TCRs come from an adult who received the AZD1222 COVID-19 vaccine.

The chain joins TRBV4-2 to TRBJ1-5; 8 nucleotides match TRBD1. Germline-derived CDR1 and CDR2 are LGHNA and YNFKEQ. Unmatched junction bases numbered 6, after V lost 0 bases and J lost 2 bases. The CDR3 is 17 amino acids. In DNA, the CDR3 is TGTGCCAGCAGCCAAGATCAGGGGGCGCGAGGCAATCAGCCCCAGCATTTT. Translating gives CASSQDQGARGNQPQHF.

Details on this clone: Germline and junction disagree at one end, which may indicate a read error. The chain combines TRBV7-7 with TRBJ2-7; D is perhaps TRBD1 (5 bases). Germline loops: CDR1 SSHAT, CDR2 FNYEAQ (reference sequence). The CDR3 covers 13 residues. CDR3 loop: CASSLAGIDEQYF. The CDR3 DNA follows: TGTGCTAGCAGCTTAGCAGGGATCGACGAGCAGTACTTC. Using reference TRBV7-7 and TRBJ2-7 for the parts outside the CDR3, the full variable domain is GAGVSQSPRYKVTKRGQDVTLRCDPISSHATLYWYQQALGQGPEFLTYFNYEAQPDKSGLPSDRFSAERPEGSISTLTIQRTEQRDSAMYRCASSLAGIDEQYFGPGTRLTVT.

The V and J genes are TRBV23-1 and TRBJ1-4; 9 bases are a match to TRBD1. TRBV23-1 is given ORF status, its function remaining uncertain. Trimming at V came to 4 bases and at J to 6 bases, leaving 12 bases not matched to a gene. CDR3 length: 17 residues. CDR3 DNA sequence: TGCGCCAGCAGTCTCAATTCGGGACAGGGACGGGATGAAAAACTGTTTTTT. Protein product: CASSLNSGQGRDEKLFF.

The V gene is TRBV7-2, the J gene TRBJ2-1; TRBD2 aligns across 10 bases. From germline, CDR1 is SGHTA and CDR2 FQGNSA. CDR3 length: 16 amino acids. V was pared by 2 bases and J by 8 bases, with 9 bases of the junction left unmatched. CDR3 protein: CASSLLASGSRDEQFF. The CDR3 DNA follows: TGTGCCAGCAGCTTATTAGCTAGCGGGAGTCGGGATGAGCAGTTCTTC.

As regards this clone: One junction end does not reproduce the germline sequence, and a read error may be involved. The chain recombines TRBV7-2 with TRBJ1-2; D not resolved. The germline V gene has CDR1 SGHTA and CDR2 FQGNSA. The CDR3 consists of 13 residues. The CDR3 nucleotides read TGTGCCAGCAGCTTACAACGGCCTCCTCGACCGGGCTTC. Translated, it gives CASSLQRPPRPGF.

The chain employs TRBV28 and TRBJ2-2, with a weak D call TRBD1 (5 bases). CDR3 length equals 11 residues. Germline V gene sequence: CDR1 MDHEN, CDR2 SYDVKM. Trimming removed 6 bases from V and 8 bases from J, with 7 bases in between. Written as DNA, the CDR3 is TGTGCCAGCAGACGACAGGGGGAGCTGTTTTTT. Its translation: CASRRQGELFF. The entire variable domain, with the rest obtained from reference TRBV28 and TRBJ2-2, is as follows: DVKVTQSSRYLVKRTGEKVFLECVQDMDHENMFWYRQDPGLGLRLIYFSYDVKMKEKGDIPEGYSVSREKKERFSLILESASTNQTSMYLCASRRQGELFFGEGSRLTVL.

The chain employs TRBV7-9 and TRBJ1-2, with unresolved D. With 5 bases removed from V and 8 bases from J, the gap between germline ends came to 12 bases. This CDR3 region has 12 residues. Looked up from germline, CDR1 is SEHNR and CDR2 is FQNEAQ (reference sequence). CDR3 DNA sequence: TGTGCCAGCAGCCCCGGACGACCCGGCTACACCTTC. Its translation is CASSPGRPGYTF.

The chain carries TRBV4-2 and TRBJ2-3, with TRBD2 matching 7 bases. Germline V gene lookup returns CDR1 LGHNA and CDR2 YNFKEQ. With 0 bases clipped from V and 2 bases from J, the junction kept 5 bases outside the gene matches. This CDR3 region has 16 residues. CDR3 DNA: TGTGCCAGCAGCCAAGAGGCACTAGCGTTCACAGATACGCAGTATTTT. Translation: CASSQEALAFTDTQYF.

The chain carries TRBV30 and TRBJ2-5, with 9 bases matching TRBD2. The CDR3 has 17 residues. The trim removed 3 bases at V and 3 bases at J, leaving 14 bases unmatched. Germline assignment: CDR1 GTSNPN and CDR2 SVGIG (reference sequence). CDR3 bases: TGTGCCTGGAGCCGGGGTTGGCTAGCGGGAAAGGAAGAGACCCAGTACTTC. Translation: CAWSRGWLAGKEETQYF.

The V call is TRBV6-5, the J call TRBJ1-4, with D unresolved. Germline V gives CDR1 MNHEY, CDR2 SVGAGI. The CDR3 loop spans 14 amino acids. V was clipped by 2 bases and J by 8 bases, with 12 bases between them. The CDR3 is CASSYQVFGEKLFF. CDR3 in DNA: TGTGCCAGCAGTTACCAGGTATTTGGCGAAAAACTGTTTTTT.

The rearrangement uses TRBV7-2 and TRBJ2-3, with 14 bases matching TRBD2. J gave up 11 bases and V 2 bases, and 6 bases lay outside the gene matches. Germline CDR1 and CDR2: SGHTA and FQGNSA. This CDR3 comprises 15 residues. The CDR3 here is CASSLIGTSGSGQYF. CDR3 in DNA: TGTGCCAGCAGCTTAATCGGGACTAGCGGGAGTGGGCAGTATTTT.

The chain combines TRBV3-1 (or the pseudogene TRBV3-2) with TRBJ2-7; 10 bases agree with TRBD2. Germline V gene lookup returns CDR1 LGHDT and CDR2 YNNKEL (reference sequence). This CDR3 contains 15 residues. J gave up 3 bases and V 0 bases, and 2 bases lay outside the gene matches. Here the CDR3 reads CASSQDRLAGYEQYF. CDR3 coding DNA: TGTGCCAGCAGCCAAGACCGACTAGCGGGCTACGAGCAGTACTTC.

The genes are TRBV6-2 or TRBV6-3 and TRBJ2-7, with D hard to call. V lost 0 bases, J lost 4 bases, and 13 bases lay in between. Germline CDR1 MNHEY, CDR2 SVGEGT. The CDR3 contains 15 residues. The CDR3 sequence is CASSYSRGAVYEQYF. DNA for the CDR3: TGTGCCAGCAGTTACTCTAGAGGTGCCGTATACGAGCAGTACTTC.

The chain uses TRBV27 and TRBJ2-5; 9 nucleotides line up with TRBD1. From germline, CDR1 is MNHEY and CDR2 SMNVEV (reference sequence). The V and J ends lost 4 bases and 5 bases, in that order; junction bases with no gene match: 5. The CDR3 totals 14 residues. CDR3 sequence reads: CASSSQGAGETQYF. The CDR3 region has the DNA TGTGCCAGCAGTTCACAGGGGGCGGGTGAGACCCAGTACTTC.

The genes are TRBV24-1 and TRBJ2-6; D is perhaps TRBD1 (5 bases). This CDR3 is built from 18 residues. Germline V CDR1 and CDR2: KGHDR, SFDVKD. V dropped 4 bases and J dropped 0 bases, with 15 bases sitting between them. This chain's CDR3 is CATSEGRLTLSGANVLTF. The CDR3 coding sequence is TGTGCCACCAGTGAGGGGCGTTTAACCCTCTCTGGGGCCAACGTCCTGACTTTC.

V is TRBV2 and J is TRBJ2-3; possibly TRBD2 for D (5 bases). V dropped 6 bases and J dropped 0 bases, with 10 bases sitting between them. This CDR3 is built from 14 residues. Germline V CDR1 and CDR2: SNHLY, FYNNEI. In DNA, the CDR3 is TGTGCCAGCAGCCAGACTACTAGCACAGATACGCAGTATTTT. Protein sequence: CASSQTTSTDTQYF.

V and J are TRBV7-6 and TRBJ2-3; the D is unclear. CDR1 and CDR2 (germline): SGHVS, FNYEAQ. The CDR3 loop spans 16 amino acids. The ends were cut back, 3 bases at V and 4 bases at J, with 17 bases in the middle. In nucleotides, the CDR3 is TGTGCCAGCAGCTTTAGAGGAATCGGTACCCCAGATACGCAGTATTTT. Protein product: CASSFRGIGTPDTQYF.

The V call is TRBV7-2, the J call TRBJ2-7; D possibly corresponds to TRBD2 (5 bases). The CDR3 runs to 15 residues. V was cut by 2 bases and J by 4 bases, with 15 bases left in between. Germline lookup yields CDR1 SGHTA and CDR2 FQGNSA. As DNA, the CDR3 is TGTGCCAGCAGCTTAACGGGGTTCGTCTTGTACGAGCAGTACTTC. Protein sequence: CASSLTGFVLYEQYF.

V gene TRBV6-5 combines with J gene TRBJ2-2; D gene ambiguous. CDR1 and CDR2 from the germline V gene are MNHEY and SVGAGI. The CDR3 is made up of 14 amino acids. The V end lost 9 bases, the J end lost 0 bases, and 11 bases lay between the germline ends. The CDR3 DNA reads as TGTGCCAGTACAGAGACCCCGAACACCGGGGAGCTGTTTTTT. This sequence encodes CASTETPNTGELFF.

The gene calls are TRBV7-9 and TRBJ2-7; 10 bases align to TRBD1. Germline assignment: CDR1 SEHNR and CDR2 FQNEAQ (reference sequence). After removal of 4 bases from V and 6 bases from J, the junction contained 6 bases not matched to a gene. The CDR3 is made up of 14 amino acids. The CDR3 loop reads CASSSTGGAFEQYF. For the CDR3, the DNA is TGTGCCAGCAGCTCGACAGGGGGCGCTTTCGAGCAGTACTTC.